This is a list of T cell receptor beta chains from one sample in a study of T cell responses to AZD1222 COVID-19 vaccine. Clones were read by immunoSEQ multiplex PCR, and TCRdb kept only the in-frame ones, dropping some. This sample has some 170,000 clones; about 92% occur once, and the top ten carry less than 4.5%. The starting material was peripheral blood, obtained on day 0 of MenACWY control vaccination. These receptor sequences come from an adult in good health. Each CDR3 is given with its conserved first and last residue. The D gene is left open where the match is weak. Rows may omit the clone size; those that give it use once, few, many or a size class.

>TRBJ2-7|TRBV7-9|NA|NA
TGTGCCAGCAGCCCCCGCGAGGGGGGGTCTATGGACGAGCAGTACTTC
CASSPREGGSMDEQYF
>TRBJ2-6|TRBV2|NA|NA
TGTGCCAGCAGTGACCGACCCTTTTCGGGGGCCAACGTCCTGACTTTC
CASSDRPFSGANVLTF
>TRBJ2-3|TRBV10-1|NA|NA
TGCGCCAGCAGTGAGTCTCGCAGGGGCCCGGGAGATACGCAGTATTTT
CASSESRRGPGDTQYF
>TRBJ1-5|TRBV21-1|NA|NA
TGTGCCAGCAGCAAAGCGCTAACAGATTTCAGCAATCAGCCCCAGCATTTT
CASSKALTDFSNQPQHF
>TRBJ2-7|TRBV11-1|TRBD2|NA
TGTGCCAGCAGCTTTGGGACTAGCGGGAGCTACGAGCAGTACTTC
CASSFGTSGSYEQYF
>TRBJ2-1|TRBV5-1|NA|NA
TGCGCCAGCAGCCGGCTGGAGGGGGTTGGGGAGCAGTTCTTC
CASSRLEGVGEQFF
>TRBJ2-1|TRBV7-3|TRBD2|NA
TGTGCCAGCAGCCCGGGACTAGCGGGGAATGAGCAGTTCTTC
CASSPGLAGNEQFF
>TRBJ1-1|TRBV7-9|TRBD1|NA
TGTGCCAGCAGCCGATCGGGACAGGGGAAGAACACTGAAGCTTTCTTT
CASSRSGQGKNTEAFF
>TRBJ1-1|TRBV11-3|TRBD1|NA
TGTGCCAGCAGCTTTGGTATGGGACAGGGGGTCACTGAAGCTTTCTTT
CASSFGMGQGVTEAFF
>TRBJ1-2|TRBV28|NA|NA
TGTGCCAGCACCCAGGGAGGGTTGTACGGCTACACCTTC
CASTQGGLYGYTF
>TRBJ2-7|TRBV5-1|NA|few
TGCGCCAGCAGCGCGGGACTTTTCGAGCAGTACTTC
CASSAGLFEQYF
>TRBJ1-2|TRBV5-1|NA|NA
TGCGCCAGCAGCTTGTCCCAGCGCGGTCCTAGTGATGGCTACACCTTC
CASSLSQRGPSDGYTF
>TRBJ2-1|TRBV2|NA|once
TGTGCCAGCAGTGTAAGCAGGGGATTCTACAATGAGCAGTTCTTC
CASSVSRGFYNEQFF
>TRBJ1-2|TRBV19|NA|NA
TGTGCCAGTAGAGACTATGGCTACACCTTC
CASRDYGYTF
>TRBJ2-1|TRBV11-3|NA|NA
TGTGCCAGCAGCTTAGAGGGGCCCCGGGCCAATGAGCAGTTCTTC
CASSLEGPRANEQFF